The 3 T cell receptor beta chains listed next were all sequenced from one sample in a study of shared clonotypes between healthy human individuals. TCRdb keeps only in-frame clones here, not all; method: immunoSEQ multiplex PCR. The sample has some 1,400,000 clones, around 95% seen once. Source material: naive CD4+ T cells sorted from blood. Noted subset: CD45RA+ positively selected. Every receptor here comes from a man aged 25-45 years in good health.

For this clone: This sample also contains other DNA sequences that code for the same CDR3. This chain connects TRBV7-9 to TRBJ2-3; 10 bases are shared with TRBD1. Germline V lookup: CDR1 SEHNR, CDR2 FQNEAQ (reference sequence). CDR3 length: 15 residues. V trimming: 5 bases; J trimming: 0 bases; junction bases outside the gene matches: 2. This CDR3 reads CASSRTGGSTDTQYF. In DNA, the CDR3 is TGTGCCAGCAGCAGGACAGGGGGGAGCACAGATACGCAGTATTTT.

The chain uses TRBV27 and TRBJ1-5; D remains unclear. V was pared by 1 base and J by 1 base, with 8 bases between. The CDR3 extends over 15 amino acids. Germline V lookup: CDR1 MNHEY, CDR2 SMNVEV (reference sequence). As DNA, the CDR3 is TGTGCCAGCAGTTTATGGGGTACCAGCAATCAGCCCCAGCATTTT. Protein: CASSLWGTSNQPQHF.

This clone appeared a single time. The chain couples TRBV5-6 to TRBJ2-1; 11 nucleotides agree with TRBD2. The CDR3 covers 15 residues. The J segment lost 3 bases and the V segment lost 4 bases, leaving 3 bases of the junction unmatched. The germline V gene has CDR1 SGHDT and CDR2 YYEEEE. This chain's CDR3 is CASSDGLAGYNEQFF. CDR3 sequence (DNA): TGTGCCAGCAGCGATGGACTAGCGGGCTACAATGAGCAGTTCTTC.